This T cell receptor (beta chain) derives from a study of early T cells in non-severe SARS-CoV-2 infection. Attachment of unique molecular identifiers to individual cDNA molecules was performed. One entry per CDR3 protein, called by TCRdb with MiXCR from the 5' RACE reads. This table holds more than 35,000 distinct CDR3 sequences, about 5.8% found once. This clonotype was picked up a small number of times. The antigen is unknown. General study results and limits: Anti-spike CD8 responses were favored by VDJdb matching, which missed private and CD4 specificities.

The sequence came from an adult who was a healthcare worker with PCR-confirmed SARS-CoV-2 infection or an uninfected control (not recorded which). The specimen sequenced was whole blood.

The CDR3 here is CASSAPGSYTDTQYF. The CDR3 bases are TGTGCCAGCAGCGCCCCCGGGAGTTACACAGATACGCAGTATTTT. This rearrangement joins TRBV6-5 to TRBJ2-3; D perhaps matches TRBD2 (6 bases). The V end lost 6 bases, the J end lost 2 bases, and 15 bases lay between the germline ends. The length of the CDR3 is 15 residues. Germline V gives CDR1 MNHEY, CDR2 SVGAGI.